The entry that follows covers one T cell receptor (beta chain) sequence. This clonotype was recorded only once. Its cognate antigen has yet to be identified. Per-nucleotide qualities are absent, and no much larger clonotype sits a single base away. One read alone is a weak basis. The sample comes from a study of T and B cells in COVID-19 patients (dated by TCRdb to 2018 to 2020). Regarding the study in general: In this study, adaptive immunity was profiled in COVID-19 patients who either had active infection or had recovered, using TRB and IGH repertoire sequencing of peripheral blood. Of the 20 patients in the active-infection cohort, 12 to 13 were critically ill and needed mechanical ventilation or ECMO. The TCR and BCR sequence repository comprised around 35 patients and 69 time points, with over 8 million TCR sequences analysed. An age-matched reference group of some 36 healthy donors negative for COVID-19 antibodies was used as the comparison for repertoire analyses. As many as 9 follow-up blood samples were collected from each patient, and in some individuals these samples spanned different disease stages. Two patients belonged to both the recovered and active cohorts because samples were available from active disease and after recovery. A median age of approximately 32 years was recorded in the recovered cohort versus 67 years in the active-infection cohort. A recovered cohort was made up of roughly 19 patients contributing roughly 20 samples, mostly after mild to moderate COVID-19 managed as outpatients. In the active-infection cohort, about 90% of the 20 patients had comorbidities linked to unfavorable COVID-19 outcome. What the study reported, not specific to this receptor: The cohort was judged too small for assessing how HLA contributes to COVID-19 susceptibility or severity. The reported TCR clusters were stated to require prospective validation before clinical use. TRB repertoires were found to be highly clonal in active COVID-19, whereas diversity and richness at recovery were found to rise above healthy donor levels. Few blood samples were available from mildly ill patients while symptoms were present, and early samples from severe cases were likewise scarce. The recovered cohort had 2,400 or so exclusive TCR clusters, including 31 low-pGen clusters. In patients with COVID-19, the usage of TRBV/TRBJ genes was reported to be strongly skewed. Specific T cell subsets (CD4+/Treg/CD8+) and sorted SARS-CoV-2-responsive or tetramer+ T cells had not yet been sequenced, and these experiments were ongoing.

Genomic DNA extracted from blood was used in amounts of roughly 220-500 ng for amplification of TRB repertoires. These reads were obtained on an Illumina MiSeq. Multiplex PCR with BIOMED2 TRB-A/B primer pools was used to amplify the TRB rearrangements. Illumina-compatible adapters and 7-nucleotide sample barcodes were attached to the amplicons through two consecutive PCRs. All library PCRs used Phusion HS II polymerase. The amplicons were purified from gel with the NucleoSpin Gel and PCR Clean-up kit, measured on Qubit, and then pooled at about 3.7 nM. Before Illumina next-generation sequencing, the quality of the amplicon pool was assessed on an Agilent 2100 Bioanalyzer. The original pipeline was this. Annotation of TRB rearrangements was done in MiXCR 3.0.8 with the default MiXCR reference library. Non-productive reads and sequences with fewer than 2 reads were excluded, and each unique CDR3 nucleotide sequence counted as one clone. R 3.5.1 was used to calculate clonality, diversity, richness and V-J gene usage. GLIPH2 was used for TCR clustering by CDR3 similarity, and generation probabilities were calculated by OLGA. GLIPH2 clusters were kept only if they contained at least four unique TCR clonotypes found in at least three individuals. TCRdb ran its own pipeline on the public reads, namely fastp trimming at Q25 and MiXCR clone calling, and kept in-frame beta chains. All rows with the same CDR3 protein become a single entry with the most common DNA and genes. These V and J calls rely on TCRdb rather than the paper's analysis. A total of over 5,500 distinct CDR3 sequences appear in this sample, around 21% of them only once. 3.5% to 4.5% of the sample belongs to the ten largest clones.

The origin of this receptor is a human donor who had recovered from COVID-19. Material for sequencing was blood.

CDR3 protein: CASSASGYRGGGYTF. The sequenced DNA is TGTGCCAGCAGCGCAAGTGGGTACAGGGGTGGAGGCTACACCTTC. The V and J segments used are TRBV7-9 and TRBJ1-2; TRBD1 agrees with 7 junctional bases. From the germline V gene (reference sequence), CDR1 is SEHNR and CDR2 is FQNEAQ. V loses 5 bases at its end and J loses 8 bases; junction bases beyond the gene matches: 14. CDR3 length: 15 amino acids, cysteine to phenylalanine. Only CDR3 DNA is held: 45 bases, read in frame from base 1.